Below, 7 T cell receptor beta chains from the same sample are listed, as sequenced in a study of cytotoxic CD8 clonotypes in ibrutinib-treated CLL. Measured with immunoSEQ multiplex PCR; TCRdb has only the in-frame clones, and not every one. The repertoire holds fewer than 300,000 clones, with 70% to 80% as singletons. Sequenced material: PBMCs, taken at disease progression, from a patient treated with ibrutinib. The receptors originated from a human donor with chronic lymphocytic leukemia.

This clone came up once. J is TRBJ2-3 and V is TRBV7-9; the D gene could be TRBD1 or TRBD2 (5 bases each). Per germline, CDR1 SEHNR and CDR2 FQNEAQ (reference sequence). This CDR3 is 12 amino acids long. Trimming removed 3 bases at V and 4 bases at J, with 5 bases between. The CDR3 sequence is CASSLGADTQYF. The CDR3 DNA reads as TGTGCCAGCAGCTTGGGGGCAGATACGCAGTATTTT. Full variable domain (rest looked up from reference TRBV7-9 and TRBJ2-3): DTGVSQNPRHKITKRGQNVTFRCDPISEHNRLYWYRQTLGQGPEFLTYFQNEAQLEKSRLLSDRFSAERPKGSFSTLEIQRTEQGDSAMYLCASSLGADTQYFGPGTRLTVL.

A single count supports this clone. Written as DNA, the CDR3 is TGCGCCAGCAGCCAAGAAGTTCCAGCTAGGGCCGGGGAGCTGTTTTTT. Translating it yields CASSQEVPARAGELFF. The chain combines TRBV4-1 with TRBJ2-2; D call uncertain. This CDR3 has 16 residues. Germline V gene sequence: CDR1 MGHRA, CDR2 YSYEKL. Trimming left V 0 bases short and J 6 bases short, with 14 bases between.

V is TRBV5-6 and J is TRBJ2-7; 7 nucleotides align to TRBD1. CDR1 is SGHDT and CDR2 is YYEEEE in the germline V gene. The CDR3 covers 14 residues. The V and J ends lost 4 bases and 1 base, in that order; junction bases with no gene match: 5. CDR3 amino acids: CASSRWDRSYEQYF. In DNA, the CDR3 is TGTGCCAGCAGCCGGTGGGACAGATCCTACGAGCAGTACTTC.

This sequence joins TRBV18 and TRBJ2-7; 7 bases line up with TRBD1. With V trimmed by 1 base and J by 3 bases, 3 bases remained unmatched. This CDR3 comprises 14 residues. CDR1 is KGHSH, CDR2 LQKENI, per germline. CDR3 nucleotide sequence: TGTGCCAGCTCACCACAGGGGGCAGACTACGAGCAGTACTTC. The encoded protein is CASSPQGADYEQYF. The full variable domain, its missing parts supplied by reference TRBV18 and TRBJ2-7, is NAGVMQNPRHLVRRRGQEARLRCSPMKGHSHVYWYRQLPEEGLKFMVYLQKENIIDESGMPKERFSAEFPKEGPSILRIQQVVRGDSAAYFCASSPQGADYEQYFGPGTRLTVT.

V usage is TRBV7-9 and J usage is TRBJ2-3, with D tentatively TRBD2 (6 bases). From germline, CDR1 is SEHNR and CDR2 FQNEAQ (reference sequence). The ends were cut back, 2 bases at V and 3 bases at J, with 15 bases in the middle. CDR3 length: 16 residues. CDR3 sequence (DNA): TGTGCCAGCAGCTTAACCCGACTAGTTGGTACAGATACGCAGTATTTT. It is translated as CASSLTRLVGTDTQYF.

This chain uses TRBV5-1 with TRBJ2-7; D is undetermined. Trimming pared 5 bases from V and 2 bases from J, leaving 5 bases between. In germline, CDR1 is SGHRS, CDR2 YFSETQ. The CDR3 consists of 11 residues. The CDR3 region has the DNA TGCGCCAGCAGGGCGGCCTACGAGCAGTACTTC. It encodes CASRAAYEQYF.

This clone occurred a few times. The V gene is TRBV4-1, the J gene TRBJ2-7; D gene ambiguous. Germline V gives CDR1 MGHRA, CDR2 YSYEKL. The CDR3 sequence is 15 residues long. V was trimmed by 0 bases and J by 2 bases, leaving 11 bases between them. Written as DNA, the CDR3 is TGCGCCAGCAGCCAAGATACCGGGCTAGCCTACGAGCAGTACTTC. Protein sequence: CASSQDTGLAYEQYF.